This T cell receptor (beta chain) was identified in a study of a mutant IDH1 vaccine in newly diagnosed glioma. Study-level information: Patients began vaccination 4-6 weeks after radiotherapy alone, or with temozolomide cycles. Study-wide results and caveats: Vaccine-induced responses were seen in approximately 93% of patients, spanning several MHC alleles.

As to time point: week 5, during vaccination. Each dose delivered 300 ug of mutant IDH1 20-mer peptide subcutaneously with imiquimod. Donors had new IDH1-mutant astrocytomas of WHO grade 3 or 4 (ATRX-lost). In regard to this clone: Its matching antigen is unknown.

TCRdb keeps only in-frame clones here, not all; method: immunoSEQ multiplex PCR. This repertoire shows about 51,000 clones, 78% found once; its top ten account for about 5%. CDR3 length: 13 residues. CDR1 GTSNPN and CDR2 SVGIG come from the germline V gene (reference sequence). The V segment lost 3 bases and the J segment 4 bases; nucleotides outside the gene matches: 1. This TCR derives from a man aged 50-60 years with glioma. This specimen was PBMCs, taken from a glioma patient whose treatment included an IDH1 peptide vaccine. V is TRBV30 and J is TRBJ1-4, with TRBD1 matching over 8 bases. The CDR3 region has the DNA TGTGCCTGGAGGGACAGGGTTAATGAAAAACTGTTTTTT. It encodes CAWRDRVNEKLFF.